This record looks at one TCR beta chain sequence and its context. Its specificity is not known. With 2 bases removed from V and 2 bases from J, the gap between germline ends came to 13 bases. Germline assignment: CDR1 MNHEY and CDR2 SVGAGI. The CDR3 is 15 amino acids. This entry comes from a study of cytomegalovirus exposure and HLA in healthy donors. Study-level points and caveats: The tendency of first-cohort TCR clusters to co-occur in the 90 to 150 validation repertoires was the finding of a later analysis. It was reportedly the case that the classifier diagnosed cytomegalovirus status with high specificity and sensitivity. In vitro checks showed that a few CMV-associated chains really do target CMV antigens. Many donors shared some public TCRs, even though most TCR sequences were rare.

TCRdb's table, derived via immunoSEQ multiplex PCR, lists solely in-frame clones and lacks some. The sample contains some 69,000 clones, around 95% of which appear only once. The sequenced sample was PBMCs. The chain uses TRBV6-5 and TRBJ2-7; D may be TRBD1 (6 bases). The clonotype originates from a man between 18 and 35 years old in good health and CMV-seropositive. CDR3 amino acids: CASSYAGTRTYEQYF. CDR3 DNA: TGTGCCAGCAGTTACGCCGGGACAAGGACCTACGAGCAGTACTTC.